The clone carrying this T cell receptor (beta chain) has just a few counts. Its antigen is still unknown. Assay: immunoSEQ multiplex PCR; the TCRdb copy retains only in-frame clones and omits some. The sample holds about 160,000 clones, over 85% seen once. Per germline, CDR1 SNHLY and CDR2 FYNNEI. V was shortened by 4 bases and J by 0 bases, with 10 bases between the two germline ends. The CDR3 totals 15 residues. The donors were members of the validation cohort, which comprised roughly 120 subjects and was separate from the first cohort of some 680 subjects. This specimen comes from a study of cytomegalovirus exposure and HLA in healthy donors. Overall study findings and caveats: The majority of TCR sequences were rare, yet some public TCRs appeared in many donors. The authors listed around 150 TCR beta chains as cytomegalovirus-associated. It was confirmed in vitro that a few of the CMV-associated chains were specific for CMV antigens.

The chain carries TRBV2 and TRBJ1-5; no clear D. Sample: PBMCs. The receptor was isolated from a man younger than 35 in good health and CMV-seropositive. The CDR3 here is CASSGPGYSNQPQHF. The CDR3 DNA is TGTGCCAGCAGTGGTCCGGGTTATAGCAATCAGCCCCAGCATTTT. The full variable domain, with the rest looked up from reference TRBV2 and TRBJ1-5, is EPEVTQTPSHQVTQMGQEVILRCVPISNHLYFYWYRQILGQKVEFLVSFYNNEISEKSEIFDDQFSVERPDGSNFTLKIRSTKLEDSAMYFCASSGPGYSNQPQHFGDGTRLSIL.